The next 7 T cell receptor beta chains were all read from a single sample in a study of T-cell memory formation after mild COVID-19. TCRdb processed the 5' RACE reads anew with MiXCR; each CDR3 protein has one entry. The sample carries about 340,000 distinct CDR3 sequences, roughly 14% recorded once. Input material: PBMCs or a T cell subset sorted from them (not recorded which). The receptor source for this set is a man younger than 35 who had mild COVID-19 (a few samples of this study predate the infection). Cell type and time point are not known.

This chain joins TRBV6-5 and TRBJ2-7; 10 bases match TRBD1. The CDR3 loop spans 14 amino acids. CDR1 is MNHEY, CDR2 SVGAGI, per germline. V was pared by 6 bases and J by 3 bases, with 5 bases of the junction left unmatched. CDR3 amino acids: CASRRTGGVYEQYF. In DNA, the CDR3 is TGTGCCAGCAGGAGGACAGGGGGAGTCTACGAGCAGTACTTC.

This clonotype was observed a few times. The chain recombines TRBV7-9 with TRBJ2-3; 9 positions match TRBD1. The ends lost 3 bases at V and 2 bases at J; junction bases unmatched: 3. CDR3 length: 15 residues. The germline gives CDR1 SEHNR, CDR2 FQNEAQ (reference sequence). The CDR3, as DNA: TGTGCCAGCAGCTTCACAGGGGGCTCCACAGATACGCAGTATTTT. It translates to CASSFTGGSTDTQYF.

In this sample, this clonotype turned up a few times. The chain is built from TRBV19 and TRBJ2-1; perhaps TRBD1 as D (5 bases). CDR1 is LNHDA, CDR2 SQIVND, per germline (reference sequence). The V and J ends lost 6 bases and 0 bases respectively, with 12 bases between them. The CDR3 runs 15 residues. The DNA for the CDR3 is TGTGCCAGTAGGGCCCAGGGAAGCTCCTACAATGAGCAGTTCTTC. Its translation: CASRAQGSSYNEQFF.

V usage is TRBV9 and J usage is TRBJ1-4, with D unclear. Germline V gives CDR1 SGDLS, CDR2 YYNGEE. This CDR3 comprises 17 residues. Trimming shortened V by 3 bases and J by 0 bases, and 15 bases separated the two germline ends. The CDR3 region has the DNA TGTGCCAGCAGCGCGACCGGAGGACGTCCAACTAATGAAAAACTGTTTTTT. The encoded protein is CASSATGGRPTNEKLFF.

Ten or more counts support this clonotype. The chain employs TRBV20-1 and TRBJ1-4; no clear D. This CDR3 contains 13 residues. V was shortened by 0 bases and J by 3 bases, with 5 bases between the two germline ends. Per the germline V gene, CDR1 is DFQATT and CDR2 is SNEGSKA (reference sequence). CDR3 sequence reads: CSAREAANEKLFF. The CDR3 coding sequence is TGCAGTGCTAGAGAGGCGGCTAATGAAAAACTGTTTTTT.

V gene TRBV20-1 combines with J gene TRBJ2-5, with 15 bases aligning to TRBD2. The CDR3 extends over 17 amino acids. V lost 4 bases and J lost 5; bases outside the gene matches: 11. The V gene's germline CDR1 is DFQATT and CDR2 SNEGSKA (reference sequence). The CDR3 DNA follows: TGCAGTGCTATACCCGGGACTAGCGGGGGGTTCGGGGAGACCCAGTACTTC. Amino acid sequence: CSAIPGTSGGFGETQYF.

There are a few counts of this clonotype. The chain recombines TRBV11-2 with TRBJ1-1; D uncertain. The germline CDR1 and CDR2 sequences are SGHAT and FQNNGV. The CDR3 loop spans 14 amino acids. With 5 bases removed from V and 2 bases from J, the gap between germline ends came to 12 bases. CDR3 amino acids: CASSPTNLNTEAFF. CDR3 DNA: TGTGCCAGCAGCCCAACAAATCTCAACACTGAAGCTTTCTTT.